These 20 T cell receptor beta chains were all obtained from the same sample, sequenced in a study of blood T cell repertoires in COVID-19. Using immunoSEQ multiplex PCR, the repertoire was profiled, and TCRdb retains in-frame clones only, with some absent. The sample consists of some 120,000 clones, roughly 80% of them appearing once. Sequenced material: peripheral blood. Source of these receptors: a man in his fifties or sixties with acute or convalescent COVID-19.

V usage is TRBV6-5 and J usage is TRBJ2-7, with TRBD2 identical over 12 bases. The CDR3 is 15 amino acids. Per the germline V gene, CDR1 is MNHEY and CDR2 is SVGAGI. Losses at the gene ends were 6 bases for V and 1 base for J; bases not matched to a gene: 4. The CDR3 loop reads CASRASGRASYEQYF. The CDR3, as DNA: TGTGCCAGCAGAGCTAGCGGGAGGGCATCCTACGAGCAGTACTTC.

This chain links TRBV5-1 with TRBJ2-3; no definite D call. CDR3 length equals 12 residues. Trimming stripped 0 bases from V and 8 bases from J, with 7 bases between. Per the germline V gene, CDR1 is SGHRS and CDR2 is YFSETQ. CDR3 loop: CASSLEVATQYF. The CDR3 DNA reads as TGCGCCAGCAGCTTGGAGGTAGCTACGCAGTATTTT.

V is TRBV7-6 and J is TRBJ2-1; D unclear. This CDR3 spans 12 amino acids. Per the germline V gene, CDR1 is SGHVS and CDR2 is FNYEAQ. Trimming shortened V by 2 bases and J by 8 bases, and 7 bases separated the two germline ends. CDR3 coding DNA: TGTGCCAGCAGCTTATTGTTCTATGAGCAGTTCTTC. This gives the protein CASSLLFYEQFF.

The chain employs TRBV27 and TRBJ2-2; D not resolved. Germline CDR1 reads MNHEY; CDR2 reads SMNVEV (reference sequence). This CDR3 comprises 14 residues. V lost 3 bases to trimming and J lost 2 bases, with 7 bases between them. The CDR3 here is CASSFSPNTGELFF. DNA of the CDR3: TGTGCCAGCAGTTTTTCCCCAAACACCGGGGAGCTGTTTTTT.

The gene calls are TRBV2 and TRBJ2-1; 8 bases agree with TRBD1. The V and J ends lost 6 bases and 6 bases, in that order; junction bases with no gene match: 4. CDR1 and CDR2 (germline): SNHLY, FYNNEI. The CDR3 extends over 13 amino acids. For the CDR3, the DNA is TGTGCCAGCAGCGGACAGGGAATCAATGAGCAGTTCTTC. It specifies CASSGQGINEQFF.

The CDR3, as DNA: TGTGCCAGCAGCGCCAGCGGGAGAGGATTAGATACGCAGTATTTT. It specifies CASSASGRGLDTQYF. The rearrangement uses TRBV6-5 and TRBJ2-3; 8 positions match TRBD2. The ends lost 6 bases at V and 5 bases at J; junction bases unmatched: 10. Germline values: CDR1 MNHEY, CDR2 SVGAGI. The CDR3 consists of 15 residues.

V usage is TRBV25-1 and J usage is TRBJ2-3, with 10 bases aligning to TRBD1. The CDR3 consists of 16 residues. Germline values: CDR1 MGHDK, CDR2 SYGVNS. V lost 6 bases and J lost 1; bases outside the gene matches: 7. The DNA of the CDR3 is TGTGCCAGCAGCCGACAGGGGGCGATTGGCACAGATACGCAGTATTTT. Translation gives CASSRQGAIGTDTQYF.

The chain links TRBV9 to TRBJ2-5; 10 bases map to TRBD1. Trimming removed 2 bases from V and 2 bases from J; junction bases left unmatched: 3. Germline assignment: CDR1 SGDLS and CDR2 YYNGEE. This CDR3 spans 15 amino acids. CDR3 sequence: CASSVDRGPQETQYF. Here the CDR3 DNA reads TGTGCCAGCAGCGTTGACAGGGGGCCGCAAGAGACCCAGTACTTC.

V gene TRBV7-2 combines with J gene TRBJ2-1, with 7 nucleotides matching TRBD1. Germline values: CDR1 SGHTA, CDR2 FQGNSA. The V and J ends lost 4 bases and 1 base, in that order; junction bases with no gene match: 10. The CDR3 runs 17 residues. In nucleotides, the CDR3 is TGTGCCAGCAGCTCGTCACAGGGGATCCCATCCTACAATGAGCAGTTCTTC. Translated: CASSSSQGIPSYNEQFF.

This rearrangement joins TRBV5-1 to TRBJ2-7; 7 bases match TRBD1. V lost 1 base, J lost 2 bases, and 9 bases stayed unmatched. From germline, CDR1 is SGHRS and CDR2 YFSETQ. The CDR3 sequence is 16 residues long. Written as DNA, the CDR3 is TGCGCCAGCAGCTTGTCTATAGGGACAGCGACCTACGAGCAGTACTTC. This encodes CASSLSIGTATYEQYF.

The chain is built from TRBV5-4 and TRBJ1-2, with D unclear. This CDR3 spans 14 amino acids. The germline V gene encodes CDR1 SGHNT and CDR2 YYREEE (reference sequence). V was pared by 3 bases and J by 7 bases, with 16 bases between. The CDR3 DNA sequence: TGTGCCAGCAGCTCTGACGGTGGAGGAAGTGGCTACACCTTC. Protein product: CASSSDGGGSGYTF.

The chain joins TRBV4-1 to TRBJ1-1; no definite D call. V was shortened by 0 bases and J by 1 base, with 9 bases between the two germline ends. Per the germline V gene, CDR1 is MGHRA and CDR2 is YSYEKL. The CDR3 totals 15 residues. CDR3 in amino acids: CASSQDPNGNTEAFF. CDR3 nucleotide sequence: TGCGCCAGCAGCCAAGACCCCAACGGGAACACTGAAGCTTTCTTT.

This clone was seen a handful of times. The DNA of the CDR3 is TGTGCCAGCAGCAAAGCGGGAGGGCCGGAACTTGGTAATTCACCCCTCCACTTT. This codes for CASSKAGGPELGNSPLHF. The chain couples TRBV21-1 to TRBJ1-6. TRBV21-1 is annotated as a pseudogene. The CDR3 sequence is 18 residues long.

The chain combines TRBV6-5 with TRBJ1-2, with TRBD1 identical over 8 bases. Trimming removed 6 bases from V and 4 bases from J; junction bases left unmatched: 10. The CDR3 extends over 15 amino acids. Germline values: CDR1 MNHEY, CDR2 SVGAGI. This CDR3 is CASRRGTGGPYGYTF. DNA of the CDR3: TGTGCCAGCAGGAGAGGGACAGGCGGACCCTATGGCTACACCTTC.

The CDR3 is CASSLSPSRQYF. For the CDR3, the DNA is TGTGCCAGCAGCTTGTCCCCTAGCCGGCAGTACTTC. This sequence joins TRBV5-6 and TRBJ2-7; TRBD2 is a possible D gene (5 bases). CDR3 length: 12 amino acids. V lost 1 base, J lost 9 bases, and 11 bases lay in between. CDR1 is SGHDT and CDR2 is YYEEEE in the germline V gene.

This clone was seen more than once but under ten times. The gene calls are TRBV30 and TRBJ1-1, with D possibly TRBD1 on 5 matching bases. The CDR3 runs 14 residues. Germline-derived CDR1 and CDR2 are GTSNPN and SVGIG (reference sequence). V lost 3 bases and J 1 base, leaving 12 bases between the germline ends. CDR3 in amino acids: CAWRASTGNTEAFF. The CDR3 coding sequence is TGTGCCTGGAGGGCCTCAACAGGGAACACTGAAGCTTTCTTT.

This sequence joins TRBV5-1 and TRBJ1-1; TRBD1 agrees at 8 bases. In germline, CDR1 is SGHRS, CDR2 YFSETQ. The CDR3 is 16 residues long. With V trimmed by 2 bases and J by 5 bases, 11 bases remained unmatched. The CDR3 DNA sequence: TGCGCCAGCAGCTTTTTTGCGTCAGGGGGCGCGACTGAAGCTTTCTTT. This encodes CASSFFASGGATEAFF.

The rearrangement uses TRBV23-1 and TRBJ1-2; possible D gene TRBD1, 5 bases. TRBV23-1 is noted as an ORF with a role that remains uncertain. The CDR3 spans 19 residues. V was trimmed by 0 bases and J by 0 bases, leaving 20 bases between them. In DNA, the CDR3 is TGCGCCAGCAGTCAATCGAGTGGTAGTGTAGGGGAAGCTAACTATGGCTACACCTTC. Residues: CASSQSSGSVGEANYGYTF.

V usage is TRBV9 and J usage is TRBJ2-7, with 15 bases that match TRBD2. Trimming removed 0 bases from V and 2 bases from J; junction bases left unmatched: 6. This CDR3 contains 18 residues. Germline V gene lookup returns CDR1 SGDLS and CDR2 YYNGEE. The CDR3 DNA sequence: TGTGCCAGCAGCGTAGGGACTAGCGGGGGGGCTATGACCTACGAGCAGTACTTC. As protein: CASSVGTSGGAMTYEQYF.

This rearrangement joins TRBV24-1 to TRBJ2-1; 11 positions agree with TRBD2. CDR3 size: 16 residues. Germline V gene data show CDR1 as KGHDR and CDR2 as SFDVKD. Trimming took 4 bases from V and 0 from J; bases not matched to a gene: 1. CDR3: CATSDTSGGSYNEQFF. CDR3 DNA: TGTGCCACCAGTGACACTAGCGGGGGCTCCTACAATGAGCAGTTCTTC.